This T cell receptor (beta chain) was observed in a study of T cells in Graves' hyperthyroidism and ophthalmopathy. Points from the study as a whole: Stable hyperthyroidism was separated from ophthalmopathy by a model based on 13 V-J features.

An absence of ophthalmopathy progression within 18 months meant stable Graves' hyperthyroidism. Diagnoses used clinical symptoms, serum thyroxine and TRAb, thyroid ultrasound and orbital computed tomography. The PBMCs were taken from less than 11 ml of fresh peripheral blood. This clonotype was counted ten times or more. Antigen: not known. Regions amplified from RNA transcripts were the TCR beta CDR3 regions. TCR CDR3 regions were first amplified by RT-PCR with HTBI primers. MiXCR, applied by TCRdb to the multiplex PCR reads, yields one record per CDR3 protein. The table includes about 840,000 distinct CDR3 sequences, 38% detected once. Deletions cut 1 base from V and 8 bases from J, with 15 bases between. CDR1 and CDR2 (germline): LNHNV, YYDKDF (reference sequence). This CDR3 has 15 amino acids.

The rearrangement uses TRBV15 and TRBJ1-5; D not certain. The source of this sequence is a man between 18 and 29 years old with Graves' hyperthyroidism. Source material: blood. The CDR3 coding sequence is TGTGCCACCAGCAGAGGCCCTACACCGGAGGAGCCCCAGCATTTT. It translates to CATSRGPTPEEPQHF.